The present T cell receptor beta chain was sequenced within a study of T cell changes during pregnancy in multiple sclerosis. The CDR3 contains 13 residues. The trim removed 3 bases at V and 5 bases at J, leaving 2 bases unmatched. Germline CDR1 is LNHNV and CDR2 is YYDKDF (reference sequence). Sequencing used immunoSEQ multiplex PCR; TCRdb keeps in-frame clones, though not all of them. Counted here are about 41,000 clones, 85% to 95% occurring once; the ten biggest clones make up 6.5% to 8.5%. The source of this sequence is a female donor with multiple sclerosis, enrolled in a pregnancy study. The sequences come from CD8+ T cells from peripheral blood mononuclear cells, collected in the third trimester of pregnancy. The chain links TRBV15 to TRBJ2-7, with 9 bases aligning to TRBD2. The CDR3 region has the DNA TGTGCCACCAGCAGCGGGACTAGCAACGAGCAGTACTTC. Translating it yields CATSSGTSNEQYF.